The 2 T cell receptor beta chains reported below all come from one sample, sequenced in a study of blood T cell repertoires in COVID-19. Sequencing used immunoSEQ multiplex PCR; TCRdb keeps in-frame clones, though not all of them. The data hold 85,000 to 100,000 clones, with roughly 76% observed a single time. Material for sequencing was peripheral blood. These receptors originate from a man older than 75 with COVID-19, enrolled during active disease.

This clone has only one observation. The chain couples TRBV6-5 to TRBJ1-1; perhaps TRBD1 as D (5 bases). Trimming shortened V by 0 bases and J by 3 bases, and 8 bases separated the two germline ends. Germline CDR1 MNHEY, CDR2 SVGAGI. The length of the CDR3 is 14 residues. This chain's CDR3 is CASSYSGRDTEAFF. The CDR3 DNA follows: TGTGCCAGCAGTTACTCAGGCAGGGACACTGAAGCTTTCTTT.

The rearrangement links TRBV15 to TRBJ2-7, with 8 bases matching TRBD1. V gave up 3 bases and J gave up 2 bases; unmatched junction bases: 6. Looked up from germline, CDR1 is LNHNV and CDR2 is YYDKDF (reference sequence). The CDR3 has 15 amino acids. DNA of the CDR3: TGTGCCACCAGCAGGACACAGGGGGGTCCCTACGAGCAGTACTTC. Translated, it gives CATSRTQGGPYEQYF.